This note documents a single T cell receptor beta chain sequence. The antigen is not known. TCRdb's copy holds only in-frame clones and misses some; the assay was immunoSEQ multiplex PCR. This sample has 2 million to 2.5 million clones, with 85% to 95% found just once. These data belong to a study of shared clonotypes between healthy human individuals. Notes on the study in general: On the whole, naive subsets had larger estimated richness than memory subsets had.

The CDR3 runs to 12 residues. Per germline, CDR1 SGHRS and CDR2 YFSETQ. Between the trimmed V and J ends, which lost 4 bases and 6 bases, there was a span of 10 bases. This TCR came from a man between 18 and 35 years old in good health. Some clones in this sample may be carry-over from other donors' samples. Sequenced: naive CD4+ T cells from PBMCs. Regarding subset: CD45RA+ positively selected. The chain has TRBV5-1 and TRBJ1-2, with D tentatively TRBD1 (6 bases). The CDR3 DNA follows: TGCGCCAGCAGCATAGACAGGAATGGCTACACCTTC. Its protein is CASSIDRNGYTF.